The 28 T cell receptor beta chains listed next were all sequenced from one sample in a study of CD8 T cells in ankylosing spondylitis. TCRdb redid the calling of the 5' RACE reads with MiXCR, one entry per CDR3 protein. The sample shows 200,000 to 300,000 distinct CDR3 sequences, about 10% of them seen only once. Specimen: blood, either unsorted or a sorted T cell fraction (not recorded which). All receptors derive from a male donor with ankylosing spondylitis or in good health (not recorded which).

This clonotype was seen a few times. V usage is TRBV12-3 or TRBV12-4 and J usage is TRBJ1-5, with TRBD1 identical over 11 bases. Losses at the gene ends were 5 bases for V and 6 bases for J; bases not matched to a gene: 9. This CDR3 has 16 amino acids. CDR3 in DNA: TGTGCCAGCAGTCCCAGGTTGGGGACAGGGGGTCAGCCCCAGCATTTT. Residues: CASSPRLGTGGQPQHF.

This clonotype was counted many times. The chain combines TRBV27 with TRBJ2-2, with TRBD2 identical over 8 bases. Losses at the gene ends were 3 bases for V and 4 bases for J; bases not matched to a gene: 4. This CDR3 is 15 amino acids long. Germline V gives CDR1 MNHEY, CDR2 SMNVEV (reference sequence). The CDR3 coding sequence is TGTGCCAGCAGTTTTGGGACTAGGGGCACCGGGGAGCTGTTTTTT. Encoded protein: CASSFGTRGTGELFF.

This clonotype was observed many times. The V gene is TRBV6-1, the J gene TRBJ1-6, with a weak D call TRBD1 (5 bases). The CDR3 consists of 12 residues. Germline CDR1 is MNHNS and CDR2 is SASEGT. V was pared by 3 bases and J by 13 bases, with 10 bases between. CDR3 sequence: CASSDGTGPLHF. CDR3 coding DNA: TGTGCCAGCAGTGACGGGACCGGGCCCCTCCACTTT.

This clonotype was seen ten or more times. V is TRBV11-1 and J is TRBJ1-4, with a tentative D call TRBD1 (5 bases). The CDR3 totals 19 residues. V was shortened by 2 bases and J by 0 bases, with 19 bases between the two germline ends. Germline V gene data show CDR1 as SGHAT and CDR2 as FQDESV (reference sequence). CDR3 nucleotide sequence: TGTGCCAGCAGCTTACGCGGGGCCCGAGGTCTTGCAACTAATGAAAAACTGTTTTTT. Amino acid sequence: CASSLRGARGLATNEKLFF.

This clonotype was recorded a few times. The CDR3 DNA reads TGTGCCAGCAGCTTAGAAGGTTCACCCCTCCACTTT. Encoded protein: CASSLEGSPLHF. The chain couples TRBV13 to TRBJ1-6; D gene unclear. Germline CDR1 and CDR2: PRHDT and FYEKMQ (reference sequence). The CDR3 has 12 amino acids. Trimming removed 1 base at V and 9 bases at J, with 4 bases between.

This clonotype was counted between two and nine times. This chain uses TRBV7-2 with TRBJ2-3, with 7 bases lining up with TRBD2. The CDR3 length is 15 residues. Germline CDR1 reads SGHTA; CDR2 reads FQGNSA. V gave up 1 base and J gave up 5 bases; unmatched junction bases: 6. CDR3 DNA: TGTGCCAGCAGCTTAGACCCGGGGGGAAGAGATACGCAGTATTTT. Translating it yields CASSLDPGGRDTQYF. The variable domain in full, completed from reference TRBV7-2 and TRBJ2-3, reads GAGVSQSPSNKVTEKGKDVELRCDPISGHTALYWYRQSLGQGLEFLIYFQGNSAPDKSGLPSDRFSAERTGGSVSTLTIQRTQQEDSAVYLCASSLDPGGRDTQYFGPGTRLTVL.

This clonotype was counted ten times or more. This sequence joins TRBV4-2 and TRBJ1-1; D not certain. This CDR3 has 11 amino acids. The germline V and J ends were trimmed by 0 bases and 6 bases, with 2 bases remaining between them. The germline V gene encodes CDR1 LGHNA and CDR2 YNFKEQ. The CDR3 sequence is CASSQESEAFF. For the CDR3, the DNA is TGTGCCAGCAGCCAAGAATCTGAAGCTTTCTTT.

This clonotype came up a few times. This clone may be a read error of a much larger clone one base away. This sequence joins TRBV5-1 and TRBJ2-1; tentatively, D is TRBD2 (6 bases). The CDR3 is made up of 15 amino acids. V lost 1 base, J lost 3 bases, and 11 bases lay in between. The V gene's germline CDR1 is SGHRS and CDR2 YFSETQ. The CDR3, as DNA: TGCGCCAGCAGCTTGACCGGGACTCTCTACAATGAGCAGTTCTTC. It encodes CASSLTGTLYNEQFF.

This rearrangement joins TRBV5-6 to TRBJ2-7; possibly TRBD1 or TRBD2 for D (5 bases each). CDR3 length: 13 amino acids. Germline loops: CDR1 SGHDT, CDR2 YYEEEE. V dropped 9 bases and J dropped 6 bases, with 19 bases sitting between them. CDR3 DNA sequence: TGTGCCATGGGCCCGGGGCTTCCCTGCGAGCAGTACTTC. Protein: CAMGPGLPCEQYF.

The chain joins TRBV7-9 to TRBJ1-1, with D maybe TRBD1 (5 bases). This CDR3 has 16 amino acids. Germline V gene sequence: CDR1 SEHNR, CDR2 FQNEAQ (reference sequence). V gave up 5 bases and J gave up 5 bases, with 21 bases separating them. In DNA, the CDR3 is TGTGCCAGCAGCCCCTTAATCGTGCAGGGAGGGACTGAAGCTTTCTTT. It translates to CASSPLIVQGGTEAFF.

This clonotype has at least ten counts. The CDR3 bases are TGCGCCAGCAGCCCGACTAGCGGGAGCGTAGGTGAGCAGTTCTTC. It yields the protein CASSPTSGSVGEQFF. The rearrangement joins TRBV5-1 to TRBJ2-1; 12 bases match TRBD2. In germline, CDR1 is SGHRS, CDR2 YFSETQ. This CDR3 spans 15 amino acids. V shed 4 bases, J shed 9 bases, and the junction held 8 bases outside the gene matches.

Many counts were recorded for this clonotype. The rearrangement joins TRBV29-1 to TRBJ2-7, with 12 bases matching TRBD2. Germline trimming cut 4 bases from V and 2 bases from J; bases unmatched to any gene: 6. The CDR3 totals 15 residues. Per germline, CDR1 SQVTM and CDR2 ANQGSEA. The CDR3 coding sequence is TGCAGCGTTGTACCGCTAGCGGGAGGGCCCTACGAGCAGTACTTC. Its protein product is CSVVPLAGGPYEQYF.

This clonotype has a count of ten or more. The chain employs TRBV6-6 and TRBJ1-2; perhaps TRBD1 as D (5 bases). V was shortened by 8 bases and J by 0 bases, with 10 bases between the two germline ends. CDR3 length: 13 residues. CDR1 and CDR2 from the germline V gene are MNHNY and SVGAGI (reference sequence). The CDR3 DNA reads TGTGCCAGCGCACACAGGACTAACTATGGCTACACCTTC. Protein product: CASAHRTNYGYTF.

This clonotype was observed a handful of times. V gene TRBV11-1 combines with J gene TRBJ2-5; 11 bases are a match to TRBD2. This CDR3 contains 14 residues. The junction had 0 bases not matched to a gene; V was cut back by 6 bases and J by 0 bases. The germline V gene has CDR1 SGHAT and CDR2 FQDESV (reference sequence). CDR3 sequence reads: CASRGLADQETQYF. Here the CDR3 DNA reads TGTGCCAGCAGGGGACTAGCGGACCAAGAGACCCAGTACTTC.

This clonotype was seen ten or more times. J is TRBJ2-7 and V is TRBV12-3 or TRBV12-4; D is unresolved. V lost 5 bases, J lost 5 bases, and 7 bases lay in between. The CDR3 consists of 11 residues. CDR3 nucleotides: TGTGCCAGCAGTAGGAGAAACGAGCAGTACTTC. Protein product: CASSRRNEQYF.

This clonotype was seen repeatedly, ten times or more. This CDR3 is CASSLKGQGEGTEAFF. CDR3 in DNA: TGCGCCAGCAGCTTGAAGGGGCAGGGGGAAGGGACTGAAGCTTTCTTT. This sequence joins TRBV5-1 and TRBJ1-1; 7 bases line up with TRBD1. V shed 1 base and J 5 bases; nucleotides not matched to a gene: 11. The CDR3 covers 16 residues. Germline CDR1 reads SGHRS; CDR2 reads YFSETQ.

This clonotype was seen many times. The V gene is TRBV28, the J gene TRBJ1-5; tentative D call: TRBD1 (5 bases). This CDR3 has 16 residues. V lost 3 bases and J lost 3, with 15 bases in between. CDR1 is MDHEN, CDR2 SYDVKM, per germline. The CDR3 here is CASSFRAGTDNQPQHF. DNA of the CDR3: TGTGCCAGCAGTTTCCGGGCGGGGACGGACAATCAGCCCCAGCATTTT.

This clonotype appeared many times. In DNA form, the CDR3 reads TGCGCCAGCAGCTTGGCTCTAGCGTCAAATGAGCAGTTCTTC. It is translated as CASSLALASNEQFF. The chain uses TRBV5-1 and TRBJ2-1, with D perhaps TRBD2 (6 bases). Germline V lookup: CDR1 SGHRS, CDR2 YFSETQ. V gave up 0 bases and J gave up 7 bases, with 11 bases separating them. The CDR3 is 14 residues long.

The chain carries TRBV2 and TRBJ1-5; D gene uncertain. The CDR3 spans 15 residues. Germline loops: CDR1 SNHLY, CDR2 FYNNEI. V lost 3 bases to trimming and J lost 4 bases, with 13 bases between them. The CDR3 is CASSESPVGNQPQHF. In DNA form, the CDR3 reads TGTGCCAGCAGTGAGTCCCCTGTGGGAAATCAGCCCCAGCATTTT.

This clonotype turned up a few times. This chain links TRBV6-5 with TRBJ2-3; D gene ambiguous. CDR1 and CDR2 from the germline V gene are MNHEY and SVGAGI. V was trimmed by 2 bases and J by 1 base, leaving 10 bases between them. The CDR3 runs to 15 residues. This CDR3 is CASSYQDLRTDTQYF. The CDR3 bases are TGTGCCAGCAGTTACCAGGACCTCCGCACAGATACGCAGTATTTT.

This clonotype was seen only a few times. This chain uses TRBV30 with TRBJ1-6, with unresolved D. Germline V gene sequence: CDR1 GTSNPN, CDR2 SVGIG (reference sequence). V was pared by 3 bases and J by 6 bases, with 6 bases between. The length of the CDR3 is 12 residues. CDR3 sequence: CAWSHANSPLHF. The CDR3 DNA reads TGTGCCTGGAGCCACGCTAATTCACCCCTCCACTTT.

This clonotype has a count of ten or more. CDR3 sequence (DNA): TGTGCCAGCAGTTCCCTGGGACTCCCCGAGGGCGAGCAGTACTTC. This sequence encodes CASSSLGLPEGEQYF. The rearrangement links TRBV6-2 or TRBV6-3 to TRBJ2-7; TRBD2 is a possible D gene (6 bases). The CDR3 loop spans 15 amino acids. In germline, CDR1 is MNHEY, CDR2 SVGEGT. V lost 4 bases and J lost 6, with 19 bases in between.

This clonotype was seen repeatedly, ten times or more. The CDR3 nucleotides read TGCAGTGCCATCCGACCCCGGGCCCTCTCCTACAATGAGCAGTTCTTC. It codes for CSAIRPRALSYNEQFF. The chain links TRBV20-1 to TRBJ2-1; D gene uncertain. V was trimmed by 6 bases and J by 0 bases, leaving 18 bases between them. There are 16 residues in the CDR3. Germline CDR1 reads DFQATT; CDR2 reads SNEGSKA (reference sequence).

This clonotype has ten or more counts. The rearrangement links TRBV30 to TRBJ2-7, with 9 bases lining up with TRBD1. CDR1 and CDR2 (germline): GTSNPN, SVGIG (reference sequence). V lost 5 bases to trimming and J lost 4 bases; unmatched junction nucleotides: 3. This CDR3 contains 12 residues. The CDR3 coding sequence is TGTGCCTGGTCGGACAGGGGATACGAGCAGTACTTC. Translated: CAWSDRGYEQYF.

At least ten counts were recorded for this clonotype. Here the CDR3 reads CASNGETSAFTDTQYF. The DNA of the CDR3 is TGTGCCAGCAATGGGGAGACTAGCGCCTTCACAGATACGCAGTATTTT. The gene calls are TRBV25-1 and TRBJ2-3; 8 bases are a match to TRBD2. Losses at the gene ends were 7 bases for V and 2 bases for J; bases not matched to a gene: 11. From germline, CDR1 is MGHDK and CDR2 SYGVNS. The CDR3 has 16 amino acids. The full variable domain, in which reference TRBV25-1 and TRBJ2-3 provide the parts outside the CDR3, is EADIYQTPRYLVIGTGKKITLECSQTMGHDKMYWYQQDPGMELHLIHYSYGVNSTEKGDLSSESTVSRIRTEHFPLTLESARPSHTSQYLCASNGETSAFTDTQYFGPGTRLTVL.

This clonotype was seen repeatedly, ten times or more. The V call is TRBV6-1, the J call TRBJ2-5; D perhaps matches TRBD2 (5 bases). This CDR3 spans 13 amino acids. CDR1 is MNHNS, CDR2 SASEGT, per germline. Trimming cost V 5 bases and J 5 bases, with 12 bases left between them. CDR3 in DNA: TGTGCCAGCAGTAAAACCTTAGCGGAGACCCAGTACTTC. Protein sequence: CASSKTLAETQYF.

This clonotype appeared many times. This chain connects TRBV20-1 to TRBJ2-7; the D is unclear. Germline V gene data show CDR1 as DFQATT and CDR2 as SNEGSKA (reference sequence). The CDR3 is made up of 11 amino acids. The V end was cut by 5 bases, the J end by 4 bases, with 9 bases between. CDR3 residues: CSALVTYEQYF. DNA for the CDR3: TGCAGTGCTTTGGTCACGTACGAGCAGTACTTC.

This clonotype was counted a few times. The rearrangement joins TRBV3-1 to TRBJ1-3; D unclear. CDR3 length equals 13 residues. Germline CDR1 reads LGHDT; CDR2 reads YNNKEL (reference sequence). V shed 1 base and J shed 5 bases, with 6 bases lying between them. This chain's CDR3 is CASSQGGRNTIYF. DNA for the CDR3: TGTGCCAGCAGCCAAGGGGGTCGAAACACCATATATTTT.